These 23 T cell receptor beta chains came from one sample sequenced in a study of CD8+ T cells in alopecia areata. Investigators isolated RNA and reverse transcribed it into cDNA to act as the sequencing template. Profiling relied on immunoSEQ multiplex PCR, and the TCRdb table lists in-frame clones only, not all of them. This sample has some 150,000 clones; about 60% occur once, and the top ten carry under 8%. Sequencing used CD4+ T cells sorted from blood, obtained at week 0. The receptors originated from a human donor with alopecia areata.

V and J are TRBV30 and TRBJ1-6; D is unclear. CDR3 length equals 15 residues. Germline-derived CDR1 and CDR2 are GTSNPN and SVGIG (reference sequence). Trimming pared 7 bases from V and 7 bases from J, leaving 20 bases between. This chain's CDR3 is CALRRRAQQNSPLHF. The CDR3 nucleotides read TGTGCCTTACGTCGTAGGGCACAGCAGAATTCACCCCTCCACTTT.

This chain uses TRBV7-8 with TRBJ2-3; TRBD1 matches at 9 bases. With V trimmed by 1 base and J by 4 bases, 6 bases remained unmatched. CDR3 size: 16 residues. The germline CDR1 and CDR2 sequences are SGHVS and FQNEAQ. CDR3 amino acids: CASSLGLGTGPDTQYF. CDR3 nucleotides: TGTGCCAGCAGCTTAGGGCTCGGGACAGGGCCAGATACGCAGTATTTT.

The genes are TRBV19 and TRBJ1-6; 8 positions match TRBD1. This CDR3 comprises 14 residues. J was trimmed by 10 bases and V by 5 bases; bases with no gene match: 7. The germline V gene encodes CDR1 LNHDA and CDR2 SQIVND (reference sequence). For the CDR3, the DNA is TGTGCCAGTAGTTTCAGGGGGCAAGGATCACCCCTCCACTTT. Encoded protein: CASSFRGQGSPLHF.

The V call is TRBV9, the J call TRBJ1-3; D call uncertain. Trimming removed 0 bases at V and 1 base at J, with 5 bases between. This CDR3 comprises 14 residues. Per the germline V gene, CDR1 is SGDLS and CDR2 is YYNGEE. The CDR3 nucleotides are TGTGCCAGCAGCGTAGGTACGTCTGGAAACACCATATATTTT. Its translation: CASSVGTSGNTIYF.

The chain has TRBV30 and TRBJ1-3; D unclear. This CDR3 has 15 amino acids. V was pared by 4 bases and J by 0 bases, with 13 bases between. CDR1 is GTSNPN, CDR2 SVGIG, per germline (reference sequence). CDR3 DNA sequence: TGTGCCTGGAACCTCGGAGCGTTCTCTGGAAACACCATATATTTT. Residues: CAWNLGAFSGNTIYF.

This clone was recorded a few times. The chain employs TRBV14 and TRBJ1-1, with unresolved D. The CDR3 has 13 amino acids. Deletions cut 0 bases from V and 2 bases from J, with 4 bases between. The germline V gene encodes CDR1 SGHDN and CDR2 FVKESK. The CDR3 bases are TGTGCCAGCAGCCAAGATTATAACACTGAAGCTTTCTTT. Its translation: CASSQDYNTEAFF.

As for this clone: The junction and the germline gene differ at one end; a read error may be behind it. V usage is TRBV29-1 and J usage is TRBJ1-2; maybe TRBD1 (6 bases). CDR1 is SQVTM, CDR2 ANQGSEA, per germline. This CDR3 has 14 amino acids. CDR3: CSVEGGIANYGYTF. CDR3 nucleotides: TGCAGCGTCGAAGGGGGAATAGCTAACTATGGCTACACCTTC.

In its sample, this clone was seen a few times. This chain connects TRBV27 to TRBJ1-5; D possibly corresponds to TRBD1 (5 bases). The germline gives CDR1 MNHEY, CDR2 SMNVEV (reference sequence). V lost 4 bases to trimming and J lost 7 bases, with 11 bases between them. CDR3 length equals 13 residues. The CDR3, as DNA: TGTGCCAGCAGTTCAGGGAGGTTGCAGCCCCAGCATTTT. Its translation: CASSSGRLQPQHF.

The chain couples TRBV18 to TRBJ2-7; 10 nucleotides align to TRBD2. Looked up from germline, CDR1 is KGHSH and CDR2 is LQKENI. After removal of 3 bases from V and 5 bases from J, the junction contained 10 bases not matched to a gene. The CDR3 sequence is 16 residues long. CDR3 loop: CASSPLTSGGADEQYF. The CDR3 DNA follows: TGTGCCAGCTCACCTCTAACCAGCGGGGGGGCGGACGAGCAGTACTTC.

The chain recombines TRBV5-1 with TRBJ1-6, with 7 bases identical to TRBD1. Per the germline V gene, CDR1 is SGHRS and CDR2 is YFSETQ. This CDR3 has 14 residues. With 4 bases clipped from V and 9 bases from J, the junction kept 7 bases outside the gene matches. The CDR3 DNA reads as TGCGCCAGCAGCAAAGGACAGGAACGTTCACCCCTCCACTTT. Translation gives CASSKGQERSPLHF. Full variable domain (rest looked up from reference TRBV5-1 and TRBJ1-6): KAGVTQTPRYLIKTRGQQVTLSCSPISGHRSVSWYQQTPGQGLQFLFEYFSETQRNKGNFPGRFSGRQFSNSRSEMNVSTLELGDSALYLCASSKGQERSPLHFGNGTRLTVT.

The J gene is TRBJ2-4, the V gene TRBV2; TRBD2 is a possible D gene (6 bases). Germline V gives CDR1 SNHLY, CDR2 FYNNEI. The germline V and J ends were trimmed by 6 bases and 6 bases, with 18 bases remaining between them. The CDR3 runs to 15 residues. CDR3 sequence (DNA): TGTGCCAGCAGGGGGGATGGGGTCGGGAGAAACATTCAGTACTTC. It specifies CASRGDGVGRNIQYF. Drawing the rest from reference TRBV2 and TRBJ2-4, the complete variable domain is EPEVTQTPSHQVTQMGQEVILRCVPISNHLYFYWYRQILGQKVEFLVSFYNNEISEKSEIFDDQFSVERPDGSNFTLKIRSTKLEDSAMYFCASRGDGVGRNIQYFGAGTRLSVL.

This clone has only a few counts. The chain uses TRBV6-6 and TRBJ2-1, with 10 bases identical to TRBD1. The junction had 6 bases not matched to a gene; V was cut back by 4 bases and J by 6 bases. CDR1 MNHNY and CDR2 SVGAGI come from the germline V gene (reference sequence). The CDR3 sequence is 15 residues long. CDR3 protein: CASSLGTGVINEQFF. In nucleotides, the CDR3 is TGTGCCAGCAGTTTGGGGACAGGGGTTATCAATGAGCAGTTCTTC.

Here the CDR3 reads CSVGEGLDTEAFF. The CDR3, as DNA: TGCAGCGTAGGGGAGGGATTGGACACTGAAGCTTTCTTT. The gene calls are TRBV29-1 and TRBJ1-1, with D possibly matching TRBD1 (5 bases). This CDR3 is 13 amino acids long. V lost 6 bases, J lost 3 bases, and 14 bases lay in between. In germline, CDR1 is SQVTM, CDR2 ANQGSEA.

The rearrangement links TRBV6-1 to TRBJ2-7; D is ambiguous. This CDR3 comprises 13 residues. V lost 2 bases and J 3 bases, leaving 8 bases between the germline ends. Germline V gene lookup returns CDR1 MNHNS and CDR2 SASEGT. The CDR3 spells CASSERQNYEQYF. The DNA of the CDR3 is TGTGCCAGCAGTGAAAGGCAGAACTACGAGCAGTACTTC.

The V call is TRBV2, the J call TRBJ2-2, with a possible D match to TRBD1 (5 bases). Trimming took off 11 bases at V and 4 bases at J, with 26 bases between the two ends. CDR3 length: 17 amino acids. Germline CDR1 SNHLY, CDR2 FYNNEI. In nucleotides, the CDR3 is TGTGCCCCAACAAAGGGCAGGGCATCTGATAGCACCGGGGAGCTGTTTTTT. Encoded protein: CAPTKGRASDSTGELFF.

This rearrangement joins TRBV29-1 to TRBJ1-5; D unresolved. The CDR3 contains 12 residues. V was shortened by 8 bases and J by 0 bases, with 8 bases between the two germline ends. Germline loops: CDR1 SQVTM, CDR2 ANQGSEA. The CDR3 DNA sequence: TGCAGCTATCAGAATAGCAATCAGCCCCAGCATTTT. It encodes CSYQNSNQPQHF.

The CDR3 is CASSQRTSGGDYEQYF. In nucleotides, the CDR3 is TGCGCCAGCAGCCAGAGGACTAGCGGGGGGGATTACGAGCAGTACTTC. V is TRBV4-1 and J is TRBJ2-7, with 15 bases matching TRBD2. V lost 3 bases to trimming and J lost 4 bases; unmatched junction nucleotides: 4. The CDR3 runs 16 residues. Per germline, CDR1 MGHRA and CDR2 YSYEKL.

To note about this clone: The sample contains more than one DNA sequence encoding this CDR3. The chain has TRBV5-1 and TRBJ2-7; D call uncertain. This CDR3 region has 14 residues. Germline CDR1 reads SGHRS; CDR2 reads YFSETQ. V gave up 2 bases and J gave up 2 bases, with 11 bases separating them. This CDR3 is CASSFSTGTYEQYF. The CDR3 DNA reads as TGCGCCAGCAGCTTCTCGACGGGCACCTACGAGCAGTACTTC.

The CDR3: CASSVVGTRPNYGYTF. In DNA, the CDR3 is TGTGCCAGCAGCGTAGTCGGGACAAGACCGAACTATGGCTACACCTTC. V is TRBV5-4 and J is TRBJ1-2, with D tentatively TRBD1 (6 bases). The CDR3 sequence is 16 residues long. Deletions cut 4 bases from V and 2 bases from J, with 18 bases between. Per germline, CDR1 SGHNT and CDR2 YYREEE (reference sequence).

This rearrangement joins TRBV7-2 to TRBJ1-4, with 10 nucleotides matching TRBD1. This CDR3 comprises 14 residues. V gave up 3 bases and J gave up 7 bases; unmatched junction bases: 2. Germline V lookup: CDR1 SGHTA, CDR2 FQGNSA. The CDR3 protein is CASSLGQGSEKLFF. The CDR3 coding sequence is TGTGCCAGCAGCTTGGGACAGGGGTCTGAAAAACTGTTTTTT.

The chain employs TRBV30 and TRBJ1-1, with TRBD1 matching 8 bases. Looked up from germline, CDR1 is GTSNPN and CDR2 is SVGIG (reference sequence). This CDR3 spans 13 amino acids. Trimming removed 4 bases from V and 7 bases from J; junction bases left unmatched: 8. CDR3 coding DNA: TGTGCCTGGAAGGGACAGGCCATTTTTGAAGCTTTCTTT. Protein: CAWKGQAIFEAFF.

The gene calls are TRBV5-8 and TRBJ2-5; TRBD1 matches 7 bases. CDR1 and CDR2 from the germline V gene are SGHTS and YDEGEE. With V trimmed by 2 bases and J by 3 bases, 10 bases remained unmatched. The CDR3 spans 16 residues. CDR3 nucleotide sequence: TGTGCCAGCAGCTTTCAGCCAGGGGGAATTAAAGAGACCCAGTACTTC. It specifies CASSFQPGGIKETQYF.

The V gene is TRBV30, the J gene TRBJ1-2, with D hard to call. The CDR3 consists of 12 residues. CDR1 and CDR2 (germline): GTSNPN, SVGIG (reference sequence). Trimming stripped 2 bases from V and 0 bases from J, with 4 bases between. CDR3 protein: CAWSMSNYGYTF. The CDR3 DNA reads as TGTGCCTGGAGTATGTCTAACTATGGCTACACCTTC.